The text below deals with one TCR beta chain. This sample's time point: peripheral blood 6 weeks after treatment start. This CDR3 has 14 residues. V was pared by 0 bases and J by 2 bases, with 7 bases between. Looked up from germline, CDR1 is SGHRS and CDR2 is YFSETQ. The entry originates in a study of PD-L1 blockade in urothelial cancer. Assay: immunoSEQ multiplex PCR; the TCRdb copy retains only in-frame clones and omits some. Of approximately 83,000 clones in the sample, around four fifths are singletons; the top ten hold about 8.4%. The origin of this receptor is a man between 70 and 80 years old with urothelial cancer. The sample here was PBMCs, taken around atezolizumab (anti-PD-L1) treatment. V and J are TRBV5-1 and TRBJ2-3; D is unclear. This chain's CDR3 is CASSLDTLTDTQYF. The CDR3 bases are TGCGCCAGCAGCTTGGACACCCTCACAGATACGCAGTATTTT.